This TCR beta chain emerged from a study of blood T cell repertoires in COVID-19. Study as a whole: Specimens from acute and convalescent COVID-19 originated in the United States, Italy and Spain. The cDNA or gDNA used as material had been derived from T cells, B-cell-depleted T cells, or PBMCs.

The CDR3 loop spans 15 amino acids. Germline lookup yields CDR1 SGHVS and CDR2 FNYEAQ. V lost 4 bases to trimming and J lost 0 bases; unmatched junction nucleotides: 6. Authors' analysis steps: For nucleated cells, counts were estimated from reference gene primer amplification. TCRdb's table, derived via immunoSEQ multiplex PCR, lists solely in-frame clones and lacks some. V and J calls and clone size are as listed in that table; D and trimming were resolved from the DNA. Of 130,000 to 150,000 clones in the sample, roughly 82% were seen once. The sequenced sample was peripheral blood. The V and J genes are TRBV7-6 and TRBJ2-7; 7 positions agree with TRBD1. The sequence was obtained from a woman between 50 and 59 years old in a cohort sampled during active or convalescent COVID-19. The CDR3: CASSSDRDSSYEQYF. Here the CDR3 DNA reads TGTGCCAGCAGCTCGGACCGGGACAGCTCCTACGAGCAGTACTTC.